These T cell receptor beta chains were read from a single sample in a study of shared T cell receptors in the human thymus. Assay: immunoSEQ multiplex PCR; the TCRdb copy retains only in-frame clones and omits some. The sample lists roughly 550,000 clones, about 84% occurring once. This sample was shared with a second study, whose subject was human thymus T cells.

Sequenced sample: thymocytes. The receptors originated from a boy younger than two with a congenital heart defect. CDR3s include the opening cysteine and the closing phenylalanine or tryptophan. A D gene is named only where the DNA matches it firmly. Part of the rows lack a size; the others show once, few, many or a class for expanded clones.

v_call	d_call	clone_size	j_call	cdr3_aa	cdr3_nt
TRBV11-1	TRBD2	.	TRBJ2-5	CASSLGLAGGETQYF	TGTGCCAGCAGCTTGGGACTAGCGGGAGGAGAGACCCAGTACTTC
TRBV15	TRBD2	.	TRBJ2-2	CATREGGTSGRRGTGELFF	TGTGCCACCCGAGAAGGGGGGACTAGCGGGAGGAGGGGCACCGGGGAGCTGTTTTTT
TRBV2	TRBD2	.	TRBJ2-1	CASRASGYNEQFF	TGTGCCAGCAGGGCTAGCGGATACAATGAGCAGTTCTTC
TRBV9	.	once	TRBJ1-3	CASSATGSTIYF	TGTGCCAGCAGCGCCACAGGGTCTACCATATATTTT
TRBV6-6	TRBD1	.	TRBJ2-5	CASKQGSGETQYF	TGTGCCAGCAAACAGGGGAGCGGTGAGACCCAGTACTTC
TRBV28	TRBD1	.	TRBJ2-2	CASSPRHRGGRLFSNTGELFF	TGTGCCAGCAGTCCCCGGCACAGGGGCGGTAGGTTATTTTCTAACACCGGGGAGCTGTTTTTT
TRBV5-1	.	.	TRBJ2-2	CASSLESYHTGELFF	TGCGCCAGCAGCTTGGAATCCTACCACACCGGGGAGCTGTTTTTT
TRBV28	.	.	TRBJ2-2	CASSERRANTGELFF	TGTGCCAGCAGCGAGCGGAGGGCGAACACCGGGGAGCTGTTTTTT
TRBV5-6	TRBD1	.	TRBJ1-5	CASSWTGSNQPQHF	TGTGCCAGCAGCTGGACAGGCTCAAATCAGCCCCAGCATTTT
TRBV9	TRBD2	.	TRBJ2-2	CASSGTRGAGELFF	TGTGCCAGCAGCGGCACACGGGGGGCCGGGGAGCTGTTTTTT
TRBV28	TRBD2	.	TRBJ2-3	CASSFGLAVTGNTQYF	TGTGCCAGCAGTTTCGGACTAGCGGTGACCGGGAATACGCAGTATTTT
TRBV4-3	.	.	TRBJ1-4	CASSQLAGHLNEKLFF	TGCGCCAGCAGCCAACTAGCCGGGCACCTCAATGAAAAACTGTTTTTT
TRBV13	TRBD2	.	TRBJ2-3	CASSLSGSGTDTQYF	TGTGCCAGCAGCCTCAGCGGGAGCGGCACAGATACGCAGTATTTT
TRBV10-3	TRBD2	.	TRBJ2-7	CAISPRGLAGATSYEQYF	TGTGCCATCTCGCCCAGGGGGCTAGCGGGAGCCACCTCCTACGAGCAGTACTTC
TRBV6-1	TRBD1	few	TRBJ1-5	CASSEVDRSTGSNQPQHF	TGTGCCAGCAGTGAAGTGGACAGGTCTACGGGTAGCAATCAGCCCCAGCATTTT
TRBV25-1	TRBD1	.	TRBJ2-1	CASSGDRDRGTPEQFF	TGTGCCAGCAGTGGAGACCGGGACAGGGGAACTCCGGAGCAGTTCTTC
TRBV6-1	.	.	TRBJ1-1	CASSEAPQGPTTEAFF	TGTGCCAGCAGTGAAGCCCCGCAGGGCCCGACCACTGAAGCTTTCTTT
TRBV5-1	TRBD1	.	TRBJ2-3	CASRRTGSRLSGSYSTDTQYF	TGCGCCAGCAGAAGGACAGGGAGTAGGCTAAGCGGGTCTTATAGCACAGATACGCAGTATTTT
TRBV6-5	.	.	TRBJ2-7	CASSLDYEQYF	TGTGCCAGCAGTCTAGACTACGAGCAGTACTTC
TRBV11-2	TRBD1	.	TRBJ1-5	CASSLTHGTGADQPQHF	TGTGCCAGCAGCTTAACCCACGGGACAGGGGCCGATCAGCCCCAGCATTTT
TRBV4-3	TRBD1	.	TRBJ2-7	CASSQGPRGTGSSYEQYF	TGCGCCAGCAGCCAGGGTCCGAGGGGGACAGGGAGCTCCTACGAGCAGTACTTC
TRBV27	.	.	TRBJ2-2	CASSPPHQGGVGELFF	TGTGCCAGCAGTCCGCCCCACCAGGGGGGTGTCGGGGAGCTGTTTTTT
TRBV11-2	.	once	TRBJ2-3	CASSLEYRSGAKDTQYF	TGTGCCAGCAGCTTAGAATATCGGTCAGGGGCGAAAGATACGCAGTATTTT
TRBV19	TRBD2	.	TRBJ2-2	CASSLEGDSGRAGNTGELFF	TGTGCCAGTAGTCTCGAAGGGGATAGCGGGAGGGCCGGGAACACCGGGGAGCTGTTTTTT
TRBV5-8	TRBD1	.	TRBJ2-7	CASSLKRGDRAHEQYF	TGTGCCAGCAGCTTGAAGAGAGGGGACAGGGCCCACGAGCAGTACTTC
TRBV7-3	.	.	TRBJ2-3	CASSPSGDITTDTQYF	TGTGCCAGCAGCCCCTCCGGGGACATAACCACAGATACGCAGTATTTT
TRBV27	.	.	TRBJ2-7	CASCLVLQGTTYEQYF	TGTGCCAGCTGCTTGGTCCTTCAGGGAACGACCTACGAGCAGTACTTC
TRBV14	.	.	TRBJ1-1	CASSQESGDRWDTEAFF	TGTGCCAGCAGCCAAGAATCGGGGGATCGATGGGACACTGAAGCTTTCTTT
TRBV4-2	TRBD2	.	TRBJ2-5	CASSPSPGLAGGGQETQYF	TGTGCCAGCAGCCCTAGTCCGGGACTAGCGGGAGGAGGTCAAGAGACCCAGTACTTC
TRBV9	.	.	TRBJ2-7	CASSVGRDINYEQYF	TGTGCCAGCAGCGTAGGCCGGGACATCAACTACGAGCAGTACTTC
TRBV9	TRBD1	.	TRBJ2-3	CASSVVGDRGTDTQYF	TGTGCCAGCAGCGTAGTAGGAGACAGGGGGACAGATACGCAGTATTTT
TRBV7-2	.	few	TRBJ1-2	CASGEDAPRNGYTF	TGTGCCAGCGGGGAGGATGCCCCCAGGAATGGCTACACCTTC
TRBV6-5	TRBD1	once	TRBJ2-7	CASRGDRGTDEQYF	TGTGCCAGCAGGGGGGACAGGGGTACCGACGAGCAGTACTTC
TRBV11-2	TRBD1	.	TRBJ2-7	CASSTPGQGVHEQYF	TGTGCCAGCAGCACACCGGGACAGGGGGTACACGAGCAGTACTTC
TRBV6-5	TRBD2	.	TRBJ2-7	CASSPTSGGTYEQYF	TGTGCCAGCAGTCCCACTAGCGGGGGGACCTACGAGCAGTACTTC
TRBV5-4	.	.	TRBJ1-2	CASSPTDSPSTPYGYTF	TGTGCCAGCAGCCCGACGGACAGTCCCTCCACTCCCTATGGCTACACCTTC
TRBV5-1	.	.	TRBJ1-2	CASSSGDNYGYTF	TGCGCCAGCAGCTCCGGGGATAACTATGGCTACACCTTC
TRBV5-4	.	once	TRBJ1-1	CASSLPDINTEAFF	TGTGCCAGCAGCTTGCCGGACATCAACACTGAAGCTTTCTTT
TRBV4-1	TRBD2	few	TRBJ2-1	CASSQGTSGGGNEQFF	TGCGCCAGCAGCCAGGGGACTAGCGGGGGGGGTAATGAGCAGTTCTTC
TRBV5-1	TRBD2	.	TRBJ2-2	CASRVGGVSTGELFF	TGCGCCAGCAGGGTTGGGGGGGTCTCCACCGGGGAGCTGTTTTTT
TRBV27	.	.	TRBJ2-3	CASIGGQSDTQYF	TGTGCCAGCATCGGGGGGCAGTCAGATACGCAGTATTTT
TRBV6-1	.	.	TRBJ2-3	CASSTRPEGTDTQYF	TGTGCCAGCAGTACGCGCCCGGAGGGCACAGATACGCAGTATTTT
TRBV7-2	.	.	TRBJ2-3	CASSLRTRRRATQYF	TGTGCCAGCAGCCTCCGGACCCGAAGGAGGGCAACGCAGTATTTT